The 18 T cell receptor beta chains listed next were all sequenced from one sample in a study of stem cell transplantation in POMP-related autoinflammatory disease. Sequenced by immunoSEQ multiplex PCR; TCRdb stores in-frame clones only, minus some. Among some 33,000 clones listed, just over 85% were seen once. Sequences were derived from CD4+ T cells from PBMCs, sampled before stem cell transplantation. Source of these receptors: a human donor with POMP-related autoinflammation and immune dysregulation (PRAID).

The rearrangement uses TRBV7-9 and TRBJ2-5; D is unclear. Germline V gene sequence: CDR1 SEHNR, CDR2 FQNEAQ (reference sequence). The CDR3 extends over 11 amino acids. Between the trimmed V and J ends, which lost 1 base and 7 bases, there was a span of 4 bases. For the CDR3, the DNA is TGTGCCAGCAGCTTAGAGGTGACCCAGTACTTC. It encodes CASSLEVTQYF.

This chain connects TRBV10-1 to TRBJ2-1, with 11 positions matching TRBD2. Trimming took 5 bases from V and 0 from J; bases not matched to a gene: 9. Germline CDR1 WNHNN, CDR2 SYGVQD (reference sequence). The CDR3 runs 18 residues. DNA of the CDR3: TGCGCCAGCAGTCCGGGGACTAGCGGTAGGAGCTCCTACAATGAGCAGTTCTTC. This sequence encodes CASSPGTSGRSSYNEQFF.

The chain links TRBV27 to TRBJ2-1; possible D gene TRBD2, 6 bases. V lost 8 bases and J 2 bases, leaving 16 bases between the germline ends. CDR1 and CDR2 (germline): MNHEY, SMNVEV (reference sequence). This CDR3 spans 15 amino acids. The CDR3 region has the DNA TGTGCCAGCGCTGTTCTGCGGGGCCCCTACAATGAGCAGTTCTTC. This codes for CASAVLRGPYNEQFF.

This rearrangement joins TRBV27 to TRBJ2-7; D possibly uses TRBD1 or TRBD2 (5 bases each). Germline CDR1 and CDR2: MNHEY and SMNVEV (reference sequence). The CDR3 covers 17 residues. With 3 bases removed from V and 2 bases from J, the gap between germline ends came to 20 bases. CDR3 amino acids: CASSLSSWGIDTYEQYF. As DNA, the CDR3 is TGTGCCAGCAGTTTGAGTTCTTGGGGGATCGACACCTACGAGCAGTACTTC.

V usage is TRBV4-1 and J usage is TRBJ1-1, with 8 bases identical to TRBD1. The V gene end was trimmed by 2 bases and the J gene end by 8 bases; junction bases not matched to a gene: 4. CDR1 MGHRA and CDR2 YSYEKL come from the germline V gene. This CDR3 has 13 residues. CDR3 residues: CASSQYDRGEAFF. The CDR3 DNA reads as TGCGCCAGCAGCCAATATGACAGGGGAGAAGCTTTCTTT.

The DNA for the CDR3 is TGTGCCAGCAGCTTATTAGATATTACCCCTGAAGCTTTCTTT. Its translation is CASSLLDITPEAFF. The chain uses TRBV5-6 and TRBJ1-1, with no clear D. This CDR3 region has 14 residues. CDR1 and CDR2 from the germline V gene are SGHDT and YYEEEE. Trimming pared 2 bases from V and 6 bases from J, leaving 14 bases between.

The V gene is TRBV11-2, the J gene TRBJ2-1; tentative D call: TRBD2 (5 bases). Germline V gene sequence: CDR1 SGHAT, CDR2 FQNNGV. The V end was cut by 3 bases, the J end by 4 bases, with 16 bases between. The CDR3 extends over 16 amino acids. The CDR3 loop is CASSLGSTLMYNEQFF. CDR3 in DNA: TGTGCCAGCAGCTTGGGGAGTACGCTGATGTACAATGAGCAGTTCTTC.

The CDR3 DNA follows: TGTGCCAGCAGTAAGGCCCTGAACACTGAAGCTTTCTTT. This gives the protein CASSKALNTEAFF. V is TRBV9 and J is TRBJ1-1; unclear D gene. The CDR3 spans 13 residues. V gave up 5 bases and J gave up 0 bases, with 8 bases separating them. The germline V gene encodes CDR1 SGDLS and CDR2 YYNGEE.

This clone was observed once. The chain uses TRBV20-1 and TRBJ2-7; D ambiguous. The CDR3 loop spans 11 amino acids. Trimming pared 1 base from V and 3 bases from J, leaving 4 bases between. Per the germline V gene, CDR1 is DFQATT and CDR2 is SNEGSKA (reference sequence). The CDR3 here is CSARGDYEQYF. The CDR3 DNA sequence: TGCAGTGCTAGAGGGGACTACGAGCAGTACTTC.

The chain joins TRBV7-6 to TRBJ2-3, with D uncertain. Germline CDR1 and CDR2: SGHVS and FNYEAQ. The CDR3 runs to 14 residues. Trimming removed 0 bases from V and 2 bases from J, with 6 bases in between. The CDR3, as DNA: TGTGCCAGCAGCTTAGCACCAAACACAGATACGCAGTATTTT. Its translation: CASSLAPNTDTQYF.

This clone was detected once. The chain carries TRBV6-1 and TRBJ2-5; D gene uncertain. The length of the CDR3 is 12 residues. Trimming pared 1 base from V and 3 bases from J, leaving 3 bases between. The germline gives CDR1 MNHNS, CDR2 SASEGT. This chain's CDR3 is CASSEVKETQYF. In DNA form, the CDR3 reads TGTGCCAGCAGTGAAGTGAAAGAGACCCAGTACTTC.

The chain employs TRBV5-1 and TRBJ1-1; 9 nucleotides match TRBD1. Germline lookup yields CDR1 SGHRS and CDR2 YFSETQ. There are 14 residues in the CDR3. The V gene end was trimmed by 4 bases and the J gene end by 4 bases; junction bases not matched to a gene: 5. In nucleotides, the CDR3 is TGCGCCAGCAGCCCACAGGGGGCTGCCACTGAAGCTTTCTTT. Its protein is CASSPQGAATEAFF. The variable domain in full, completed from reference TRBV5-1 and TRBJ1-1, reads KAGVTQTPRYLIKTRGQQVTLSCSPISGHRSVSWYQQTPGQGLQFLFEYFSETQRNKGNFPGRFSGRQFSNSRSEMNVSTLELGDSALYLCASSPQGAATEAFFGQGTRLTVV.

This chain links TRBV4-2 with TRBJ2-1; 7 nucleotides agree with TRBD2. CDR3 size: 17 residues. V lost 4 bases to trimming and J lost 8 bases; unmatched junction nucleotides: 17. The germline V gene encodes CDR1 LGHNA and CDR2 YNFKEQ. CDR3 in DNA: TGTGCCAGCAGCCCCTCGGGCGGGAGTCTCTATGGGGATGAGCAGTTCTTC. Translated: CASSPSGGSLYGDEQFF.

The gene calls are TRBV5-4 and TRBJ2-3; tentatively, D is TRBD2 (5 bases). The CDR3 length is 14 residues. V dropped 4 bases and J dropped 4 bases, with 13 bases sitting between them. Germline CDR1 and CDR2: SGHNT and YYREEE (reference sequence). The CDR3 region is CASSPGLVPDTQYF. The CDR3 DNA follows: TGTGCCAGCAGCCCAGGACTGGTCCCAGATACGCAGTATTTT.

The chain employs TRBV4-1 and TRBJ1-4; D unclear. V lost 4 bases and J 0 bases, leaving 12 bases between the germline ends. CDR1 is MGHRA, CDR2 YSYEKL, per germline. The CDR3 covers 16 residues. CDR3 bases: TGCGCCAGCAGCCGCAGCGTGGGTACAACTAATGAAAAACTGTTTTTT. Translating gives CASSRSVGTTNEKLFF.

This clone was picked up a small number of times. This chain links TRBV9 with TRBJ1-1; 7 bases align to TRBD1. Germline V lookup: CDR1 SGDLS, CDR2 YYNGEE. This CDR3 spans 16 amino acids. V lost 3 bases and J lost 2; bases outside the gene matches: 10. Here the CDR3 DNA reads TGTGCCAGCAGCGCAGGAACGACAGGGCCTAACACTGAAGCTTTCTTT. Translated, it gives CASSAGTTGPNTEAFF.

This sequence joins TRBV19 and TRBJ1-2; TRBD1 is a possible D gene (5 bases). The CDR3 length is 12 residues. The germline CDR1 and CDR2 sequences are LNHDA and SQIVND (reference sequence). V was shortened by 11 bases and J by 5 bases, with 15 bases between the two germline ends. DNA of the CDR3: TGTGCCGTCGGCCGGGACCCGTATGGCTACACCTTC. Protein sequence: CAVGRDPYGYTF.

The J gene is TRBJ2-5, the V gene TRBV9; D gene uncertain. The germline CDR1 and CDR2 sequences are SGDLS and YYNGEE. This CDR3 contains 13 residues. Trimming stripped 0 bases from V and 1 base from J, with 4 bases between. The CDR3 here is CASSVGFQETQYF. CDR3 bases: TGTGCCAGCAGCGTAGGGTTCCAAGAGACCCAGTACTTC.